This is a list of T cell receptor beta chains from one sample in a study of T cell responses to AZD1222 COVID-19 vaccine. Method: immunoSEQ multiplex PCR; TCRdb's copy keeps in-frame clones and lacks some. The sample holds 100,000 to 150,000 clones, approximately 90% seen once. This specimen was peripheral blood, taken 28 days after the second AZD1222 dose. Source of these receptors: an adult who received the AZD1222 COVID-19 vaccine. The CDR3 runs from the conserved cysteine through the conserved F or W. The D gene is left open where the match is weak. Clone sizes are given selectively: once, few, many, or a class where the clone is expanded.

CDR3,DNA,V,size,D,J
CASSYFPSGSRDEQFF,TGTGCCAGCAGTTACTTTCCTAGCGGGAGCAGGGATGAGCAGTTCTTC,TRBV6-5,.,TRBD2,TRBJ2-1
CASSQAGTGVYEQYF,TGCGCCAGCAGCCAAGCCGGGACAGGGGTCTACGAGCAGTACTTC,TRBV4-1,.,TRBD1,TRBJ2-7
CASSLRVGTGNTGELFF,TGTGCCAGCAGCTTAAGGGTTGGGACAGGAAACACCGGGGAGCTGTTTTTT,TRBV7-3,.,TRBD1,TRBJ2-2
CASSPYSYGYTF,TGTGCCAGCAGCCCCTACAGCTATGGCTACACCTTC,TRBV11-2,.,.,TRBJ1-2
CASSLGPVGSTGETQYF,TGTGCCAGCAGCTTAGGGCCGGTGGGATCCACGGGAGAGACCCAGTACTTC,TRBV7-8,.,.,TRBJ2-5
CASSSLSVGRESSYEQYF,TGTGCCAGCAGTTCCCTTTCAGTCGGGCGGGAGAGCTCCTACGAGCAGTACTTC,TRBV27,once,TRBD2,TRBJ2-7
CASTAGTGYNEQFF,TGTGCCAGCACGGCCGGGACGGGATACAATGAGCAGTTCTTC,TRBV6-5,.,.,TRBJ2-1
CATSRETGLYGYTF,TGTGCCACCAGCAGAGAGACAGGGCTCTATGGCTACACCTTC,TRBV15,.,TRBD1,TRBJ1-2
CASRPTLDGSWGYGYTF,TGTGCCAGCAGGCCAACCTTGGACGGAAGCTGGGGCTATGGCTACACCTTC,TRBV3-1/TRBV3-2,.,.,TRBJ1-2
CASSNRLSSTDTQYF,TGTGCCAGCAGCAACCGCCTTTCTAGCACAGATACGCAGTATTTT,TRBV9,.,.,TRBJ2-3
CASSNDGDTDTQYF,TGTGCCAGCAGTAACGATGGGGACACAGATACGCAGTATTTT,TRBV28,.,.,TRBJ2-3
CASSLRKETQYF,TGTGCCAGCAGCCTCCGAAAAGAGACCCAGTACTTC,TRBV7-8,.,.,TRBJ2-5
CASSLREDTIYF,TGTGCCAGCAGTTTGCGAGAGGACACCATATATTTT,TRBV12-3/TRBV12-4,.,.,TRBJ1-3
CSAGDYSGKEQYF,TGCAGCGCCGGGGACTATAGCGGTAAGGAGCAGTACTTC,TRBV29-1,.,TRBD2,TRBJ2-7
CASSKGETSYEQYF,TGCGCCAGCAGCAAAGGAGAGACCTCCTACGAGCAGTACTTC,TRBV5-1,.,.,TRBJ2-7
CASSYSAGGIYEQYF,TGTGCCAGCAGTTACTCCGCGGGAGGGATCTACGAGCAGTACTTC,TRBV6-5,.,TRBD2,TRBJ2-7
CASSPRGGTDTQYF,TGCGCCAGCAGCCCCAGGGGTGGCACAGATACGCAGTATTTT,TRBV4-1,.,.,TRBJ2-3
CASSINRGSYEQYF,TGTGCCAGTAGTATTAACAGGGGGTCCTACGAGCAGTACTTC,TRBV19,.,TRBD1,TRBJ2-7
CASWDSISYEQYF,TGTGCCAGTTGGGACAGCATCTCCTACGAGCAGTACTTC,TRBV2,.,TRBD1,TRBJ2-7
CASSQGGGSPRYTF,TGTGCCAGCAGCCAAGGCGGGGGATCACCGCGCTACACCTTC,TRBV3-1/TRBV3-2,.,.,TRBJ1-2
CASSSGGTGLNTEAFF,TGCGCCAGCAGCTCCGGAGGGACAGGGCTGAACACTGAAGCTTTCTTT,TRBV5-1,.,TRBD1,TRBJ1-1
CASSQGTGVFSGANVLTF,TGTGCCAGCAGCCAAGGGACAGGGGTTTTCTCTGGGGCCAACGTCCTGACTTTC,TRBV4-2,.,TRBD1,TRBJ2-6
CASSEARTRNQPQHF,TGTGCCAGCAGTGAAGCCCGAACGCGCAATCAGCCCCAGCATTTT,TRBV6-1,.,.,TRBJ1-5
CASSLGGGNEQYF,TGCGCCAGCAGCTTAGGAGGGGGGAACGAGCAGTACTTC,TRBV5-1,.,.,TRBJ2-7
CASSLGQGSEAFF,TGTGCCAGCAGCTTAGGGCAGGGTTCTGAAGCTTTCTTT,TRBV7-9,.,.,TRBJ1-1
CASSQFSREFGYEQYF,TGTGCCAGCTCCCAATTCTCACGGGAGTTTGGGTACGAGCAGTACTTC,TRBV18,.,.,TRBJ2-7
CASTPTSANNEQFF,TGTGCCAGCACCCCAACTAGCGCAAACAATGAGCAGTTCTTC,TRBV9,.,TRBD2,TRBJ2-1
CASSEPTGDLGYTF,TGTGCCAGCAGTGAACCGACAGGGGATTTGGGCTACACCTTC,TRBV6-1,once,TRBD1,TRBJ1-2
CATQEGGSNQPQHF,TGTGCCACCCAAGAGGGGGGCAGCAATCAGCCCCAGCATTTT,TRBV10-3,few,.,TRBJ1-5
CASSLVRGAGELFF,TGTGCCAGCAGTTTAGTTAGGGGGGCCGGGGAGCTGTTTTTT,TRBV27,.,.,TRBJ2-2
CASSQVRGQPQHF,TGTGCCAGCAGCCAAGTCCGGGGGCAGCCCCAGCATTTT,TRBV3-1/TRBV3-2,once,.,TRBJ1-5
CASSIPGSSGNTIYF,TGTGCCAGTAGTATTCCAGGGAGCTCTGGAAACACCATATATTTT,TRBV19,.,.,TRBJ1-3
CASSPGTREEQYF,TGTGCCAGCTCACCCGGGACTAGAGAAGAGCAGTACTTC,TRBV18,.,TRBD2,TRBJ2-7
CASSFQGGGYTF,TGTGCCAGCAGTTTTCAAGGGGGTGGCTACACCTTC,TRBV27,.,.,TRBJ1-2
CASSLGTTGFSYEQYF,TGTGCCAGCAGTTTAGGGACAACCGGTTTCTCCTACGAGCAGTACTTC,TRBV28,.,.,TRBJ2-7
CASSVGGDGRELFF,TGTGCCAGCAGCGTAGGTGGCGATGGCCGGGAGCTGTTTTTT,TRBV9,.,.,TRBJ2-2
CASNRGRVSQPQHF,TGTGCCAGCAACAGGGGGCGCGTGAGTCAGCCCCAGCATTTT,TRBV28,once,TRBD1,TRBJ1-5
CASSPNLEETQYF,TGTGCCAGCTCACCGAATCTGGAGGAGACCCAGTACTTC,TRBV18,.,.,TRBJ2-5
CASSLGSRANEQYF,TGCGCCAGCAGCTTGGGGAGCCGAGCCAACGAGCAGTACTTC,TRBV5-1,.,.,TRBJ2-7
CASSPTSGVTYEQYF,TGTGCCAGCAGTCCGACTAGCGGGGTAACCTACGAGCAGTACTTC,TRBV27,.,TRBD2,TRBJ2-7
CASSQASTSGRTTDTQYF,TGTGCCAGCAGCCAGGCCTCGACTAGCGGGAGGACGACAGATACGCAGTATTTT,TRBV3-1/TRBV3-2,.,TRBD2,TRBJ2-3
CSVNLGAEFF,TGCAGCGTTAATCTAGGTGCGGAGTTCTTC,TRBV29-1,.,.,TRBJ2-1
CASSDVGLGNTGELFF,TGTGCCAGCAGTGACGTGGGACTAGGGAACACCGGGGAGCTGTTTTTT,TRBV2,.,TRBD2,TRBJ2-2
CASRLGGGSEPQHF,TGTGCCAGCAGACTCGGGGGAGGTAGTGAGCCCCAGCATTTT,TRBV6-5,.,.,TRBJ1-5
CASSVATGDGYTF,TGTGCCAGCAGCGTAGCTACAGGGGATGGCTACACCTTC,TRBV9,.,TRBD1,TRBJ1-2
CASSFAVADTQYF,TGCGCCAGCAGCTTCGCGGTTGCAGATACGCAGTATTTT,TRBV5-1,once,.,TRBJ2-3
CASRSGQGANNEQFF,TGTGCCAGCAGGTCGGGACAGGGGGCGAATAATGAGCAGTTCTTC,TRBV5-4,few,TRBD1,TRBJ2-1
CASSLAGVNYEQYF,TGTGCCAGCAGTTTGGCAGGGGTAAACTACGAGCAGTACTTC,TRBV28,few,.,TRBJ2-7
CASSFFGGFRETQYF,TGTGCCAGCAGTTTTTTCGGTGGTTTTCGAGAGACCCAGTACTTC,TRBV27,few,.,TRBJ2-5
CASSSGQGGTDTQYF,TGCGCCAGCAGCTCGGGACAGGGAGGCACAGATACGCAGTATTTT,TRBV5-1,.,TRBD1,TRBJ2-3